This TCR beta chain originates from a study of chemoradiotherapy in HPV16-positive cancers. The study, taken as a whole, reports: Only a couple of HPV16-positive patients supplied the functional HPV-specificity definition. Non-HPV-specific T cells did not expand in tumors during treatment, whereas candidate HPV-specific clones and E7-related motifs did.

To note about this clone: No antigen is known for it.

Repertoires were sampled repeatedly during chemoradiotherapy. Germline assignment: CDR1 MNHEY and CDR2 SMNVEV (reference sequence). CDR3 length: 14 residues. Between the trimmed V and J ends, which lost 4 bases and 7 bases, there was a span of 16 bases. Generated by immunoSEQ multiplex PCR, the TCRdb table keeps only in-frame clones and is missing some. The data hold roughly 23,000 clones, with around 90% observed a single time. This chain connects TRBV27 to TRBJ2-5; weak D call: TRBD2 (5 bases). This material consisted of blood, taken from a patient who underwent chemoradiotherapy. The clonotype originates from a human donor with HPV-associated anogenital cancer. This CDR3 reads CASSSGPAAGTQYF. The DNA of the CDR3 is TGTGCCAGCAGTTCTGGGCCCGCCGCGGGGACCCAGTACTTC.